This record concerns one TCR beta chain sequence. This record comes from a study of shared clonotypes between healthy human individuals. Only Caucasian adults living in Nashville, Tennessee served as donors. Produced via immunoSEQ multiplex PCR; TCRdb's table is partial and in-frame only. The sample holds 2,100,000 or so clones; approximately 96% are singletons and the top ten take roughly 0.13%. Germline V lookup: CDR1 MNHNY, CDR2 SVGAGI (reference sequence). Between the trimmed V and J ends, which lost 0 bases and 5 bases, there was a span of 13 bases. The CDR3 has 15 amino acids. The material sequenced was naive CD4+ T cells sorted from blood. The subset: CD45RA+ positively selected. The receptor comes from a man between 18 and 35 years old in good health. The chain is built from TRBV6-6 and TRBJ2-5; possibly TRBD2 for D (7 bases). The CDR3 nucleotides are TGTGCCAGCAGTTACTCCCGGGGGGCGAAGGAGACCCAGTACTTC. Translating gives CASSYSRGAKETQYF.